Presented here are 31 T cell receptor beta chains from one specimen sequenced in a study of spatial heterogeneity in lung cancer. TCRdb reanalysed the 5' RACE reads using MiXCR and keeps one entry per CDR3 protein. There are some 47,000 distinct CDR3 sequences in the sample; 6% to 9% occur only once, and less than 3.5% lies in the top ten. As to time point: sample taken at primary tumor resection. Tumor, nontumor lung or frozen PBMC supplied whole RNA, sequenced without sorting. The sequences come from PBMCs, collected at surgery. The receptors were gathered from a female donor with early-stage non-small cell lung cancer.

There are many counts of this clonotype. One end of the junction varies from germline; a read error may be responsible. The genes are TRBV12-3 or TRBV12-4 and TRBJ1-2; D ambiguous. There are 8 residues in the CDR3. The CDR3 DNA reads TGTGCCAGCAGCCCCCGTGCCTTC. Its protein product is CASSPRAF.

Ten or more counts support this clonotype. This sequence joins TRBV7-2 and TRBJ1-1; D possibly corresponds to TRBD1 (5 bases). Per the germline V gene, CDR1 is SGHTA and CDR2 is FQGNSA. The CDR3 has 13 residues. V was clipped by 3 bases and J by 4 bases, with 9 bases between them. Here the CDR3 DNA reads TGTGCCAGCAGCTTGACAGAGGGCACTGAAGCTTTCTTT. As protein: CASSLTEGTEAFF.

In its sample, this clonotype was seen many times. The J gene is TRBJ1-2, the V gene TRBV12-3 or TRBV12-4; a possible D gene is TRBD1 (6 bases). This CDR3 comprises 14 residues. Trimming pared 6 bases from V and 4 bases from J, leaving 15 bases between. CDR3 bases: TGTGCCAGCAGCTTATGGGGGCAGAGCTATGGCTACACCTTC. Its protein product is CASSLWGQSYGYTF.

This clonotype was counted ten times or more. This chain uses TRBV15 with TRBJ2-5; D gene ambiguous. Trimming shortened V by 3 bases and J by 0 bases, and 5 bases separated the two germline ends. Germline lookup yields CDR1 LNHNV and CDR2 YYDKDF (reference sequence). The CDR3 consists of 13 residues. CDR3 amino acids: CATSRVNQETQYF. CDR3 coding DNA: TGTGCCACCAGCAGGGTTAACCAAGAGACCCAGTACTTC.

This clonotype was recorded at least ten times. This rearrangement joins TRBV20-1 to TRBJ2-1; no firm D call. Trimming stripped 3 bases from V and 7 bases from J, with 10 bases between. The CDR3 loop spans 12 amino acids. Germline CDR1 reads DFQATT; CDR2 reads SNEGSKA (reference sequence). The CDR3 sequence: CSARWSSNEQFF. The CDR3 region has the DNA TGCAGTGCTAGGTGGTCTTCTAATGAGCAGTTCTTC.

The chain uses TRBV24-1 and TRBJ1-5; tentative D call: TRBD1 (5 bases). The CDR3 totals 13 residues. From germline, CDR1 is KGHDR and CDR2 SFDVKD. The V end lost 4 bases, the J end lost 7 bases, and 10 bases lay between the germline ends. CDR3 in amino acids: CATSERGGQPQHF. CDR3 coding DNA: TGTGCCACCAGTGAAAGGGGCGGGCAGCCCCAGCATTTT.

This clonotype was detected ten times or more. This chain connects TRBV28 to TRBJ1-4, with D uncertain. Germline values: CDR1 MDHEN, CDR2 SYDVKM. The CDR3 contains 13 residues. V lost 8 bases to trimming and J lost 5 bases, with 12 bases between them. The CDR3 region is CASVRSQNEKLFF. CDR3 DNA sequence: TGTGCCAGCGTCAGGAGCCAAAATGAAAAACTGTTTTTT.

J is TRBJ2-5 and V is TRBV29-1; 7 nucleotides align to TRBD2. Trimming removed 6 bases from V and 5 bases from J; junction bases left unmatched: 6. The V gene's germline CDR1 is SQVTM and CDR2 ANQGSEA. The length of the CDR3 is 12 residues. DNA for the CDR3: TGCAGCGTCGGACTAGGGTTCGAGACCCAGTACTTC. Residues: CSVGLGFETQYF.

This clonotype was observed at least ten times. Here the CDR3 DNA reads TGTGCCAGCAGTTTATATGGGGGTAGCACTGAAGCTTTCTTT. Translated, it gives CASSLYGGSTEAFF. J is TRBJ1-1 and V is TRBV27; a possible D gene is TRBD1 (5 bases). The V and J ends lost 1 base and 4 bases respectively, with 10 bases between them. Germline assignment: CDR1 MNHEY and CDR2 SMNVEV (reference sequence). The CDR3 length is 14 residues.

The V and J genes are TRBV18 and TRBJ2-3, with 8 positions matching TRBD2. Germline V gives CDR1 KGHSH, CDR2 LQKENI. This CDR3 has 16 amino acids. After removal of 0 bases from V and 0 bases from J, the junction contained 2 bases not matched to a gene. The CDR3, as DNA: TGTGCCAGCTCACCACCCATAGCGGGGAGCACAGATACGCAGTATTTT. This codes for CASSPPIAGSTDTQYF.

The chain carries TRBV27 and TRBJ2-7, with D uncertain. Germline V CDR1 and CDR2: MNHEY, SMNVEV (reference sequence). The V and J ends lost 0 bases and 7 bases respectively, with 10 bases between them. The CDR3 extends over 13 amino acids. The CDR3 spells CASSLSVGMEQYF. CDR3 nucleotide sequence: TGTGCCAGCAGTTTATCGGTGGGAATGGAGCAGTACTTC.

In its sample, this clonotype was seen many times. V usage is TRBV11-2 and J usage is TRBJ2-3; D call uncertain. This CDR3 is 13 amino acids long. Germline-derived CDR1 and CDR2 are SGHAT and FQNNGV. Trimming stripped 4 bases from V and 2 bases from J, with 7 bases between. CDR3 protein: CASSSGYTDTQYF. The CDR3 nucleotides are TGTGCCAGCAGCTCAGGCTACACAGATACGCAGTATTTT.

DNA of the CDR3: TGCGCCAGCAGCTTGGCCTCACCGGGGGCTACTGAAGCTTTCTTT. It translates to CASSLASPGATEAFF. The rearrangement uses TRBV5-1 and TRBJ1-1; possible D gene TRBD1, 6 bases. Germline V CDR1 and CDR2: SGHRS, YFSETQ. The CDR3 has 15 amino acids. The ends were cut back, 0 bases at V and 5 bases at J, with 14 bases in the middle.

This clonotype was observed at least ten times. The V and J genes are TRBV11-3 and TRBJ2-7; 10 nucleotides agree with TRBD1. The CDR3 loop spans 17 amino acids. Germline V CDR1 and CDR2: SGHNT, YENEEA. J lost 3 bases, V lost 5 bases, and 13 bases had no gene match. The CDR3, as DNA: TGTGCCAGCAGCCCGACGACGGGACAGGGGCCCTACTACGAGCAGTACTTC. Its protein is CASSPTTGQGPYYEQYF.

In this sample, this clonotype turned up many times. The chain joins TRBV7-6 to TRBJ2-2; 9 bases match TRBD1. V trimming: 6 bases; J trimming: 5 bases; junction bases outside the gene matches: 10. There are 16 residues in the CDR3. Germline CDR1 reads SGHVS; CDR2 reads FNYEAQ. In DNA form, the CDR3 reads TGTGCCAGCAGGCTATTACAGGGGGCTCAGACCGGGGAGCTGTTTTTT. Translated, it gives CASRLLQGAQTGELFF.

This clonotype has just a few counts. This chain links TRBV12-3 or TRBV12-4 with TRBJ1-2; 9 bases are a match to TRBD1. Trimming cost V 6 bases and J 8 bases; bases outside gene matches: 22. The CDR3 consists of 18 residues. This CDR3 reads CASSLFRGTGNLDKGYTF. The CDR3 nucleotides are TGTGCCAGCAGCCTCTTTCGCGGGACAGGGAACCTAGATAAGGGCTACACCTTC.

This clonotype has at least ten counts. This chain joins TRBV7-2 and TRBJ2-5, with TRBD1 matching over 8 bases. The length of the CDR3 is 14 residues. Per germline, CDR1 SGHTA and CDR2 FQGNSA. The V segment lost 5 bases and the J segment 5 bases; nucleotides outside the gene matches: 7. The CDR3 nucleotides are TGTGCCAGCAGCATGGACAGGGTGGTTGAGACCCAGTACTTC. Amino acid sequence: CASSMDRVVETQYF.

V usage is TRBV11-2 and J usage is TRBJ1-2; TRBD1 agrees at 8 bases. J was trimmed by 4 bases and V by 5 bases; bases with no gene match: 3. The CDR3 has 13 residues. CDR1 is SGHAT, CDR2 FQNNGV, per germline. This chain's CDR3 is CASSPDRGYGYTF. CDR3 in DNA: TGTGCCAGCAGCCCCGACAGGGGCTATGGCTACACCTTC.

This clonotype came up many times. The rearrangement uses TRBV20-1 and TRBJ2-1; tentatively, D is TRBD1 or TRBD2 (5 bases each). Germline CDR1 is DFQATT and CDR2 is SNEGSKA (reference sequence). V lost 1 base, J lost 2 bases, and 12 bases lay in between. The CDR3 is 15 residues long. The CDR3 sequence is CSARVRRGPYNEQFF. CDR3 in DNA: TGCAGTGCTAGAGTCAGAAGGGGACCCTACAATGAGCAGTTCTTC.

CDR3 sequence (DNA): TGCAGTGCTAGAGAGGGTAATCGCCTCCACTTT. This codes for CSAREGNRLHF. V is TRBV20-1 and J is TRBJ1-6; D unclear. There are 11 residues in the CDR3. Trimming removed 0 bases at V and 15 bases at J, with 9 bases between. From germline, CDR1 is DFQATT and CDR2 SNEGSKA (reference sequence).

The V call is TRBV28, the J call TRBJ2-6; the match to TRBD2 covers 11 bases. J lost 1 base, V lost 1 base, and 15 bases had no gene match. Per the germline V gene, CDR1 is MDHEN and CDR2 is SYDVKM. This CDR3 contains 22 residues. CDR3 in DNA: TGTGCCAGCAGTTTATATGTAGCGGGAGGGCGGCCGTCACTATCTGGGGCCAACGTCCTGACTTTC. It encodes CASSLYVAGGRPSLSGANVLTF. Complete variable domain (other parts from reference TRBV28 and TRBJ2-6): DVKVTQSSRYLVKRTGEKVFLECVQDMDHENMFWYRQDPGLGLRLIYFSYDVKMKEKGDIPEGYSVSREKKERFSLILESASTNQTSMYLCASSLYVAGGRPSLSGANVLTFGAGSRLTVL.

This clonotype was observed at least ten times. CDR3 bases: TGCAGTGCTAGGGACGCCTCTGGGGCCAACGTCCTGACTTTC. Its translation is CSARDASGANVLTF. The chain carries TRBV20-1 and TRBJ2-6; D remains unclear. Trimming pared 3 bases from V and 0 bases from J, leaving 6 bases between. CDR1 and CDR2 (germline): DFQATT, SNEGSKA (reference sequence). This CDR3 spans 14 amino acids.

The table lists this clonotype with many counts. The chain links TRBV7-2 to TRBJ2-7; tentative D call: TRBD1 (5 bases). V dropped 0 bases and J dropped 4 bases, with 10 bases sitting between them. The CDR3 is made up of 14 amino acids. CDR1 is SGHTA and CDR2 is FQGNSA in the germline V gene. The CDR3 DNA reads as TGTGCCAGCAGCTTAGCAGGGGTGGGTTACGAGCAGTACTTC. Translated, it gives CASSLAGVGYEQYF.

The genes are TRBV20-1 and TRBJ1-5; D gene ambiguous. The CDR3 is 14 amino acids. Trimming took off 0 bases at V and 5 bases at J, with 11 bases between the two ends. CDR1 and CDR2 (germline): DFQATT, SNEGSKA (reference sequence). In nucleotides, the CDR3 is TGCAGTGCTAGAGATCTCAGAGACCATCAGCCCCAGCATTTT. It translates to CSARDLRDHQPQHF.

The chain's CDR3 is CATRTGTSTDTQYF. The DNA for the CDR3 is TGTGCCACTCGGACAGGGACTAGCACAGATACGCAGTATTTT. The chain recombines TRBV10-3 with TRBJ2-3, with TRBD1 matching over 8 bases. The length of the CDR3 is 14 residues. Trimming took 10 bases from V and 0 from J; bases not matched to a gene: 6. CDR1 and CDR2 from the germline V gene are ENHRY and SYGVKD.

Many counts were recorded for this clonotype. The chain combines TRBV3-1 with TRBJ2-3; the D is unclear. Trimming left V 0 bases short and J 3 bases short, with 16 bases between. From germline, CDR1 is LGHDT and CDR2 YNNKEL (reference sequence). The CDR3 is made up of 17 amino acids. CDR3 nucleotides: TGTGCCAGCAGCCAAGATCGGCCAAAAAGTCGGACAGATACGCAGTATTTT. As protein: CASSQDRPKSRTDTQYF.

This clonotype occurred many times. The J gene is TRBJ2-7, the V gene TRBV2; D ambiguous. With 6 bases removed from V and 3 bases from J, the gap between germline ends came to 12 bases. CDR3 length: 13 residues. Germline lookup yields CDR1 SNHLY and CDR2 FYNNEI. The CDR3 reads CASRELVVYEQYF. CDR3 DNA sequence: TGTGCCAGCAGGGAATTAGTAGTCTACGAGCAGTACTTC. The full variable domain, with the rest looked up from reference TRBV2 and TRBJ2-7, is EPEVTQTPSHQVTQMGQEVILRCVPISNHLYFYWYRQILGQKVEFLVSFYNNEISEKSEIFDDQFSVERPDGSNFTLKIRSTKLEDSAMYFCASRELVVYEQYFGPGTRLTVT.

This clonotype was detected only a few times. The V call is TRBV14, the J call TRBJ1-1, with D possibly being TRBD1 (5 bases). CDR3 length: 13 residues. Trimming removed 0 bases at V and 4 bases at J, with 6 bases between. The V gene's germline CDR1 is SGHDN and CDR2 FVKESK. The CDR3: CASSQEQGTEAFF. The CDR3 coding sequence is TGTGCCAGCAGCCAAGAGCAGGGCACTGAAGCTTTCTTT.

This clonotype was detected ten times or more. V and J are TRBV2 and TRBJ2-2, with a possible D match to TRBD1 (6 bases). This CDR3 comprises 14 residues. Trimming removed 7 bases at V and 4 bases at J, with 13 bases between. Germline V CDR1 and CDR2: SNHLY, FYNNEI. Here the CDR3 DNA reads TGTGCCAGCAAGGGCAGGGGTGGCACCGGGGAGCTGTTTTTT. Translation: CASKGRGGTGELFF.

The V and J genes are TRBV19 and TRBJ2-6, with D uncertain. CDR1 and CDR2 (germline): LNHDA, SQIVND (reference sequence). V was shortened by 1 base and J by 0 bases, with 7 bases between the two germline ends. The CDR3 is 16 residues long. The CDR3 coding sequence is TGTGCCAGTAGTATAGCCAGGCCCTCTGGGGCCAACGTCCTGACTTTC. Amino acids: CASSIARPSGANVLTF.

This clonotype occurred a few times. The rearrangement links TRBV5-4 to TRBJ2-1, with TRBD1 matching over 12 bases. Per the germline V gene, CDR1 is SGHNT and CDR2 is YYREEE (reference sequence). The CDR3 totals 15 residues. The trim removed 8 bases at V and 6 bases at J, leaving 9 bases unmatched. The CDR3 DNA is TGTGCCAGTAAGCTACGGGACAGGGGGCGCAATGAGCAGTTCTTC. Protein sequence: CASKLRDRGRNEQFF. Full variable domain (outside the CDR3, taken from reference TRBV5-4 and TRBJ2-1): ETGVTQSPTHLIKTRGQQVTLRCSSQSGHNTVSWYQQALGQGPQFIFQYYREEENGRGNFPPRFSGLQFPNYSSELNVNALELDDSALYLCASKLRDRGRNEQFFGPGTRLTVL.